A selection of T cell receptor beta chains follows, all from one sample in a study of cytomegalovirus exposure and HLA in healthy donors. TCRdb's table, derived via immunoSEQ multiplex PCR, lists solely in-frame clones and lacks some. The repertoire includes nearly 110,000 clones, roughly four fifths of them detected once, and 5% to 7% sits in the top ten. The sequencing input was PBMCs. The receptors come from a woman aged 45 to 65 in good health and CMV-seropositive. Each CDR3 is given with its conserved first and last residue. Each record gives: V gene, clone size, J gene, D gene, CDR3 DNA, CDR3 protein. D genes are given only for firm matches. Clone size appears in some rows only: once, few, many, or a class for an expanded clone.

V gene: TRBV6-5; clone size: once; J gene: TRBJ1-3; D gene: -; CDR3 DNA: TGTGCCAGCAGTACAGGTACAGACGGAAACACCATATATTTT; CDR3 protein: CASSTGTDGNTIYF
V gene: TRBV9; clone size: few; J gene: TRBJ2-2; D gene: TRBD2; CDR3 DNA: TGTGCCAGCAGCGCTAGCGGGGGGGACACCGGGGAGCTGTTTTTT; CDR3 protein: CASSASGGDTGELFF
V gene: TRBV27; clone size: -; J gene: TRBJ1-5; D gene: -; CDR3 DNA: TGTGCCAGCAACCCGACTCGGGGAGGTCAGCCCCAGCATTTT; CDR3 protein: CASNPTRGGQPQHF
V gene: TRBV7-6; clone size: few; J gene: TRBJ1-4; D gene: -; CDR3 DNA: TGTGCCAGCAGCTTAAACAGCCCAAGTAATGAAAAACTGTTTTTT; CDR3 protein: CASSLNSPSNEKLFF
V gene: TRBV29-1; clone size: -; J gene: TRBJ2-7; D gene: -; CDR3 DNA: TGCAGCGTTGGGAAGGCCAGGTCAACTGGCTACGAGCAGTACTTC; CDR3 protein: CSVGKARSTGYEQYF
V gene: TRBV29-1; clone size: -; J gene: TRBJ1-1; D gene: TRBD1; CDR3 DNA: TGCAGCGTGATTGGGACAGGGGGCGGGAACACTGAAGCTTTCTTT; CDR3 protein: CSVIGTGGGNTEAFF
V gene: TRBV29-1; clone size: many; J gene: TRBJ1-2; D gene: TRBD1; CDR3 DNA: TGCAGCGCGGGACAGGGAGTGGGCTACACCTTC; CDR3 protein: CSAGQGVGYTF
V gene: TRBV2; clone size: -; J gene: TRBJ1-6; D gene: -; CDR3 DNA: TGTGCCAGCAGGGGGAAAGGGGAGGATTCACCCCTCCACTTT; CDR3 protein: CASRGKGEDSPLHF
V gene: TRBV27; clone size: -; J gene: TRBJ2-7; D gene: TRBD1; CDR3 DNA: TGTGCCACCTCCTCGGGGACAGGGGGCTACGAGCAGTACTTC; CDR3 protein: CATSSGTGGYEQYF
V gene: TRBV5-1; clone size: few; J gene: TRBJ1-5; D gene: -; CDR3 DNA: TGCGCCAGCAGCCGGGGGAGCAATCAGCCCCAGCATTTT; CDR3 protein: CASSRGSNQPQHF
V gene: TRBV7-2; clone size: -; J gene: TRBJ1-5; D gene: -; CDR3 DNA: TGTGCCAGCAGCTTAGCTCAGGGCGCGGTCAATCAGCCCCAGCATTTT; CDR3 protein: CASSLAQGAVNQPQHF
V gene: TRBV9; clone size: once; J gene: TRBJ2-3; D gene: TRBD2; CDR3 DNA: TGTGCCAGCAGCGTACTAGCGGGGGGCCTTAACACAGATACGCAGTATTTT; CDR3 protein: CASSVLAGGLNTDTQYF
V gene: TRBV6-5; clone size: -; J gene: TRBJ2-1; D gene: -; CDR3 DNA: TGTGCCAGCAGTTACTGGGACACAGGAAACAATGAGCAGTTCTTC; CDR3 protein: CASSYWDTGNNEQFF
V gene: TRBV5-1; clone size: many; J gene: TRBJ2-2; D gene: -; CDR3 DNA: TGCGCCAGCAGCTTGATGGAGAGAAACACCGGGGAGCTGTTTTTT; CDR3 protein: CASSLMERNTGELFF
V gene: TRBV29-1; clone size: -; J gene: TRBJ2-2; D gene: TRBD2; CDR3 DNA: TGCAGCGTGGGTCCTAGCGGGGGTCGTTACACCGGGGAGCTGTTTTTT; CDR3 protein: CSVGPSGGRYTGELFF
V gene: TRBV6-5; clone size: -; J gene: TRBJ2-7; D gene: TRBD1; CDR3 DNA: TGTGCCAGCAGTTACTCGACAGGGAGCTCCTACGAGCAGTACTTC; CDR3 protein: CASSYSTGSSYEQYF
V gene: TRBV29-1; clone size: once; J gene: TRBJ1-2; D gene: TRBD1; CDR3 DNA: TGCAGCGTGAAGGGACAGGGACATGGCTACACCTTC; CDR3 protein: CSVKGQGHGYTF
V gene: TRBV14; clone size: -; J gene: TRBJ2-5; D gene: TRBD1; CDR3 DNA: TGTGCCAGCAGCAACAACAGGGGGCAAGAGACCCAGTACTTC; CDR3 protein: CASSNNRGQETQYF
V gene: TRBV2; clone size: few; J gene: TRBJ1-6; D gene: TRBD1; CDR3 DNA: TGTGCCAGCAGTGATGAGGGGGCGGTGAATAATTCACCCCTCCACTTT; CDR3 protein: CASSDEGAVNNSPLHF
V gene: TRBV25-1; clone size: once; J gene: TRBJ2-7; D gene: -; CDR3 DNA: TGTGCCAGCAGTGGCATTCAGGGAAACAAGGACGAGCAGTACTTC; CDR3 protein: CASSGIQGNKDEQYF
V gene: TRBV7-3; clone size: -; J gene: TRBJ2-1; D gene: TRBD1; CDR3 DNA: TGTGCCAGCAGCTTAACAACGGGGACAGGGGGGGACGGTGAGCAGTTCTTC; CDR3 protein: CASSLTTGTGGDGEQFF
V gene: TRBV7-9; clone size: -; J gene: TRBJ2-1; D gene: TRBD2; CDR3 DNA: TGTGCCAGCAGGGGGGGGGTGGGGCTCTACAATGAGCAGTTCTTC; CDR3 protein: CASRGGVGLYNEQFF
V gene: TRBV2; clone size: -; J gene: TRBJ2-7; D gene: -; CDR3 DNA: TGTGCCAGCAGTGAAGGGACTCGCGTTATGGGCGAGCAGTACTTC; CDR3 protein: CASSEGTRVMGEQYF
V gene: TRBV6-1; clone size: -; J gene: TRBJ1-4; D gene: TRBD1; CDR3 DNA: TGTGCCAGCAGTGGAGGACAGGGCTTCATTAATGAAAAACTGTTTTTT; CDR3 protein: CASSGGQGFINEKLFF
V gene: TRBV2; clone size: few; J gene: TRBJ1-1; D gene: -; CDR3 DNA: TGTGCCAGCAGTTTAACAGGGAACACTGAAGCTTTCTTT; CDR3 protein: CASSLTGNTEAFF
V gene: TRBV6-5; clone size: -; J gene: TRBJ2-7; D gene: TRBD1; CDR3 DNA: TGTGCCAGCAGTTACAGTAGGACAGGGTTAACCTACGAGCAGTACTTC; CDR3 protein: CASSYSRTGLTYEQYF
V gene: TRBV4-1; clone size: -; J gene: TRBJ1-2; D gene: TRBD1; CDR3 DNA: TGCGCCAGCAGCCCATCGGGACAGGAAGACTATGGCTACACCTTC; CDR3 protein: CASSPSGQEDYGYTF
V gene: TRBV4-2; clone size: few; J gene: TRBJ2-1; D gene: TRBD2; CDR3 DNA: TGTGCCAGCAGCCAAGGACTAGCGGGGGTCAATGAGCAGTTCTTC; CDR3 protein: CASSQGLAGVNEQFF
V gene: TRBV2; clone size: -; J gene: TRBJ1-5; D gene: TRBD1; CDR3 DNA: TGTGCCAGCAGGGGGACTCCCGGGACAGGGTGGTTGATTTTAGGTCAGCCCCAGCATTTT; CDR3 protein: CASRGTPGTGWLILGQPQHF
V gene: TRBV18; clone size: -; J gene: TRBJ1-5; D gene: -; CDR3 DNA: TGTGCCAGCTCACCTCTGGGGGGTAGCAATCAGCCCCAGCATTTT; CDR3 protein: CASSPLGGSNQPQHF
V gene: TRBV28; clone size: -; J gene: TRBJ1-3; D gene: -; CDR3 DNA: TGTGCCAGCACCCACCCGAGCTCTGGAAACACCATATATTTT; CDR3 protein: CASTHPSSGNTIYF
V gene: TRBV6-1; clone size: -; J gene: TRBJ1-1; D gene: -; CDR3 DNA: TGTGCCAGCAGTGTTATCGGGGGGACAATTGGGGCTGAAGCTTTCTTT; CDR3 protein: CASSVIGGTIGAEAFF
V gene: TRBV7-3; clone size: -; J gene: TRBJ2-1; D gene: TRBD2; CDR3 DNA: TGTGCCAGCAGCTCCAGAGGACTAGCGGGGGGGCACTCTTACAATGAGCAGTTCTTC; CDR3 protein: CASSSRGLAGGHSYNEQFF
V gene: TRBV7-2; clone size: -; J gene: TRBJ1-2; D gene: TRBD1; CDR3 DNA: TGTGCCAGCAGCTGGGGACAGGGAAGCTACACCTTC; CDR3 protein: CASSWGQGSYTF
V gene: TRBV28; clone size: -; J gene: TRBJ1-6; D gene: -; CDR3 DNA: TGTGCCAGCAGTTTACAGGGTCGGAATTCACCCCTCCACTTT; CDR3 protein: CASSLQGRNSPLHF
V gene: TRBV14; clone size: -; J gene: TRBJ2-2; D gene: TRBD1; CDR3 DNA: TGTGCCAGCAGCCAGTACAGGGGTCTCCCCCTTGAGAACACCGGGGAGCTGTTTTTT; CDR3 protein: CASSQYRGLPLENTGELFF
V gene: TRBV19; clone size: -; J gene: TRBJ2-7; D gene: -; CDR3 DNA: TGTGCCAGTACCATGGGGCGTGAAACAGGGCCCCACGAGCAGTACTTC; CDR3 protein: CASTMGRETGPHEQYF
V gene: TRBV7-3; clone size: -; J gene: TRBJ2-3; D gene: -; CDR3 DNA: TGTGCCAGCAGCTTAAATGTCGGAGGCACAGATACGCAGTATTTT; CDR3 protein: CASSLNVGGTDTQYF
V gene: TRBV13; clone size: -; J gene: TRBJ2-3; D gene: -; CDR3 DNA: TGTGCCAGCAGCTCTACAGATACGCAGTATTTT; CDR3 protein: CASSSTDTQYF
V gene: TRBV15; clone size: -; J gene: TRBJ1-2; D gene: TRBD1; CDR3 DNA: TGTGCCACCAGCGGGGGACAGCGCTATGGCTACACCTTC; CDR3 protein: CATSGGQRYGYTF
V gene: TRBV29-1; clone size: -; J gene: TRBJ1-2; D gene: TRBD1; CDR3 DNA: TGCAGCGTTGAAGGGACGACAGGGCTGGATTATGGCTACACCTTC; CDR3 protein: CSVEGTTGLDYGYTF